This T cell receptor beta chain was sequenced in a study of T cell responses to AZD1222 COVID-19 vaccine. Pooling was applied to second doses at about 4 or about 12 weeks. This CDR3 has 13 residues. V gave up 1 base and J gave up 2 bases, with 6 bases separating them. Per the germline V gene, CDR1 is SGHRS and CDR2 is YFSETQ. The method was immunoSEQ multiplex PCR; TCRdb's version includes in-frame clones alone and lacks a portion of them. The repertoire holds fewer than 200,000 clones, with 88% as singletons. Material: peripheral blood, obtained 28 days after the second AZD1222 dose. The chain employs TRBV5-1 and TRBJ2-5; D not certain. This clonotype was obtained from an adult who received the AZD1222 COVID-19 vaccine. The CDR3 loop reads CASSLYSQETQYF. As DNA, the CDR3 is TGCGCCAGCAGCTTGTACAGTCAAGAGACCCAGTACTTC. Complete variable domain (other parts from reference TRBV5-1 and TRBJ2-5): KAGVTQTPRYLIKTRGQQVTLSCSPISGHRSVSWYQQTPGQGLQFLFEYFSETQRNKGNFPGRFSGRQFSNSRSEMNVSTLELGDSALYLCASSLYSQETQYFGPGTRLLVL.